This T cell receptor (beta chain) was documented in a study of CD8 T cells in ankylosing spondylitis. Study-level points and caveats: A motif in TCR beta, a set of about eight highly homologous variants, appeared characteristic of ankylosing spondylitis blood. Disease-linked clones reportedly concentrated significantly in matched ankylosing spondylitis synovial fluid. Disease-linked clones displayed a CD8+ phenotype and appeared relatively rarely in peripheral blood.

Quantitative 5'-RACE was performed with molecular barcodes, and it yielded the TCR beta libraries. MiXCR, run by TCRdb on the 5' RACE reads, gives a single entry per CDR3 protein. The data contain more than 150,000 distinct CDR3 sequences, about an eighth of them seen just once; the ten biggest clones take up 9.5% to 12%. Ten or more counts support this clonotype. What it binds is not known. The CDR3 is 12 amino acids. Deletions cut 4 bases from V and 12 bases from J, with 11 bases between. Germline CDR1 reads SGHDT; CDR2 reads YYEEEE. The rearrangement links TRBV5-6 to TRBJ1-6; D is ambiguous. Sequencing was carried out using blood, either unsorted or a sorted T cell fraction (not recorded which). The TCR comes from a female donor with ankylosing spondylitis or in good health (not recorded which). The chain's CDR3 is CASSIQQIPLHF. For the CDR3, the DNA is TGTGCCAGCAGCATCCAACAGATACCCCTCCACTTT.